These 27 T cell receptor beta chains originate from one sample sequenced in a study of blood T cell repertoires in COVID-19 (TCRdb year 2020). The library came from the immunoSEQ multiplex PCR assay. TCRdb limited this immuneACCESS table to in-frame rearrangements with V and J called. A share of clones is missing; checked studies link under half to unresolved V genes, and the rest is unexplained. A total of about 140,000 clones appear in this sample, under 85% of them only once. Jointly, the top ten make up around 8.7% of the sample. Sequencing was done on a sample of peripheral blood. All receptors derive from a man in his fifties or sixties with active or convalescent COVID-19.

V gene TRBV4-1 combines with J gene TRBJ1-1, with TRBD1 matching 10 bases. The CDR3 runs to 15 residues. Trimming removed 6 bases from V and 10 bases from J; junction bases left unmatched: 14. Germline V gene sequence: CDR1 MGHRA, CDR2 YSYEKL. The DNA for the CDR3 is TGCGCCAGCAGTCGGACTGGGACAGGGGATTTAGGAGCTTTCTTT. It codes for CASSRTGTGDLGAFF.

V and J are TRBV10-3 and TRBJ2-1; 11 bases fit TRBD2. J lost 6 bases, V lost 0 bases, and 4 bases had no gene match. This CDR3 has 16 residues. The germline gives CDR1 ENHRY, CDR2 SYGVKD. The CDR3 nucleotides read TGTGCCATCAGTGAGTCGGGACTAGCGGAACGCAATGAGCAGTTCTTC. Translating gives CAISESGLAERNEQFF.

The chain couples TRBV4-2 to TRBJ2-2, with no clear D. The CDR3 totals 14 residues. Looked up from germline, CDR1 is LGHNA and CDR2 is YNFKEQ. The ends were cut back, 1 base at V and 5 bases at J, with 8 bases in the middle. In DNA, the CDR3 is TGTGCCAGCAGCCAAGCTTCCGGGACCGGGGAGCTGTTTTTT. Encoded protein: CASSQASGTGELFF.

In DNA, the CDR3 is TGTGCCAGCAGCCGACGACAGGGTAGTGAAAAACTGTTTTTT. Translating it yields CASSRRQGSEKLFF. V usage is TRBV3-1 (or the pseudogene TRBV3-2) and J usage is TRBJ1-4; 7 bases are shared with TRBD1. CDR3 length equals 14 residues. Germline V gene sequence: CDR1 LGHDT, CDR2 YNNKEL (reference sequence). V gave up 4 bases and J gave up 7 bases; unmatched junction bases: 6.

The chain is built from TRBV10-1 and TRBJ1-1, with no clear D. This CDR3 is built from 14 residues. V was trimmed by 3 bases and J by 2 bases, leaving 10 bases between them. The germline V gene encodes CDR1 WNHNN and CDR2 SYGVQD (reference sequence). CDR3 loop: CASSDEGGNTEAFF. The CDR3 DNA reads TGCGCCAGCAGTGATGAAGGCGGTAACACTGAAGCTTTCTTT.

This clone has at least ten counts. CDR3 sequence: CATRVDRSSNYGYTF. CDR3 bases: TGTGCCACCAGGGTAGACAGGAGTTCTAACTATGGCTACACCTTC. The V call is TRBV15, the J call TRBJ1-2; D is possibly TRBD1 (6 bases). The CDR3 contains 15 residues. The V end was cut by 6 bases, the J end by 0 bases, with 14 bases between. CDR1 is LNHNV, CDR2 YYDKDF, per germline (reference sequence). The complete variable domain, with remaining parts taken from reference TRBV15 and TRBJ1-2, reads DAMVIQNPRYQVTQFGKPVTLSCSQTLNHNVMYWYQQKSSQAPKLLFHYYDKDFNNEADTPDNFQSRRPNTSFCFLDIRSPGLGDTAMYLCATRVDRSSNYGYTFGSGTRLTVV.

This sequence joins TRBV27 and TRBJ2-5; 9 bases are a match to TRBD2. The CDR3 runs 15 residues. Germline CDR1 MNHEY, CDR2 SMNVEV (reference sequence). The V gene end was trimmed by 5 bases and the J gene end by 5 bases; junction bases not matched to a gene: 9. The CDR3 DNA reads TGTGCCAGCAGTCCAATAGCGGGAGAAGCGGAGACCCAGTACTTC. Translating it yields CASSPIAGEAETQYF.

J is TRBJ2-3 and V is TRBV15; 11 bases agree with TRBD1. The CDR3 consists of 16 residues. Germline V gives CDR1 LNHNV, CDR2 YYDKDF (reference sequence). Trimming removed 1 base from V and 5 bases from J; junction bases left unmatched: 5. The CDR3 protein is CATSRVGQGAGDTQYF. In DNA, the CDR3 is TGTGCCACCAGCAGAGTTGGACAGGGGGCTGGAGATACGCAGTATTTT. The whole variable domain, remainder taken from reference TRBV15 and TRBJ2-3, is DAMVIQNPRYQVTQFGKPVTLSCSQTLNHNVMYWYQQKSSQAPKLLFHYYDKDFNNEADTPDNFQSRRPNTSFCFLDIRSPGLGDTAMYLCATSRVGQGAGDTQYFGPGTRLTVL.

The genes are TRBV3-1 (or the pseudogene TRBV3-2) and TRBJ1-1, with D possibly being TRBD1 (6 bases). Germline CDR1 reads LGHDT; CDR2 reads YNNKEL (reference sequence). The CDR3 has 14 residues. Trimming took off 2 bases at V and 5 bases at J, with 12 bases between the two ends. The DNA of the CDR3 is TGTGCCAGCAGCCAATCGCCGCAGGGGACTGAAGCTTTCTTT. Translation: CASSQSPQGTEAFF.

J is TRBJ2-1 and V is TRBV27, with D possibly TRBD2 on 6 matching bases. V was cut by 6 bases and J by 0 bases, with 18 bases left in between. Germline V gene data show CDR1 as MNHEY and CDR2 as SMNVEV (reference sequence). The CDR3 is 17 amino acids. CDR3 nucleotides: TGTGCCAGCAGCGCCTCGGGAGCGCTGAGCTCCTACAATGAGCAGTTCTTC. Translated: CASSASGALSSYNEQFF.

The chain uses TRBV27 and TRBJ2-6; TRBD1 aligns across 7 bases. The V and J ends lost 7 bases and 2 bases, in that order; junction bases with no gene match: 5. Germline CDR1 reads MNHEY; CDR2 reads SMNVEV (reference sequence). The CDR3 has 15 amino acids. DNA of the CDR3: TGTGCCAGCACCCCAGGGACAGCTGGGGCCAACGTCCTGACTTTC. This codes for CASTPGTAGANVLTF.

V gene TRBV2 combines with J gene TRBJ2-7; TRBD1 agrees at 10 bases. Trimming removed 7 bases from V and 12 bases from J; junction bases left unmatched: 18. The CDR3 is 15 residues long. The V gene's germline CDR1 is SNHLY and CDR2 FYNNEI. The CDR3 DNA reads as TGTGCCAGCAACTGGCCGGGACAGGGGTCCCCCCTTCCGTACTTC. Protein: CASNWPGQGSPLPYF.

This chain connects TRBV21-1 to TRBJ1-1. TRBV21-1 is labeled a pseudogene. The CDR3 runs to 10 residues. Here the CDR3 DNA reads TGTGCCAGCAGGTCCTGCGGAGCTTTCTTT. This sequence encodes CASRSCGAFF.

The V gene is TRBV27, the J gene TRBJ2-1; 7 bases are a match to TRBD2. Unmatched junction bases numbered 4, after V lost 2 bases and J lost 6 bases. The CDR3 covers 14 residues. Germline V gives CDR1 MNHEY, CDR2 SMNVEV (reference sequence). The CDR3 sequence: CASSLAGETNEQFF. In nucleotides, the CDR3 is TGTGCCAGCAGTTTAGCGGGGGAAACCAATGAGCAGTTCTTC.

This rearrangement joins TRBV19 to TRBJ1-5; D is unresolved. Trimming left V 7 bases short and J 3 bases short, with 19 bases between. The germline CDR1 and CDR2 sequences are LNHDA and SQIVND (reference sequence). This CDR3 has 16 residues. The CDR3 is CASKGGRRVFNQPQHF. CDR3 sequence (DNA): TGTGCCAGTAAGGGAGGGAGAAGGGTGTTCAATCAGCCCCAGCATTTT.

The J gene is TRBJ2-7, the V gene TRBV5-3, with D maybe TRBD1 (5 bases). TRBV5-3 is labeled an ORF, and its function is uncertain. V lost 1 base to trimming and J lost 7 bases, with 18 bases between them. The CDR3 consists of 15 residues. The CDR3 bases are TGTGCCAGAAGCTTGCTTTGTGACAGCCTCGAAGAGCAGTACTTC. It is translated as CARSLLCDSLEEQYF.

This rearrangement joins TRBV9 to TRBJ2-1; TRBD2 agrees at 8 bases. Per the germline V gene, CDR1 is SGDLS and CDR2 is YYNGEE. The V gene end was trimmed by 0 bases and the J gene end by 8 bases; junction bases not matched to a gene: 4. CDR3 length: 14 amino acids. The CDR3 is CASSVVSGNDEQFF. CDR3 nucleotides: TGTGCCAGCAGCGTAGTTAGCGGGAATGATGAGCAGTTCTTC. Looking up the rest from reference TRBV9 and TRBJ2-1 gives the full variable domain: DSGVTQTPKHLITATGQRVTLRCSPRSGDLSVYWYQQSLDQGLQFLIQYYNGEERAKGNILERFSAQQFPDLHSELNLSSLELGDSALYFCASSVVSGNDEQFFGPGTRLTVL.

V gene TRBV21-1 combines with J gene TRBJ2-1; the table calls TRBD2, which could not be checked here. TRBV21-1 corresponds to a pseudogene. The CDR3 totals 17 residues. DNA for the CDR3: TGTGCCAGCAGCAATCGAGAGCGGGGGAGCTCCTACAATGAGCAGTTCTTC. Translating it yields CASSNRERGSSYNEQFF.

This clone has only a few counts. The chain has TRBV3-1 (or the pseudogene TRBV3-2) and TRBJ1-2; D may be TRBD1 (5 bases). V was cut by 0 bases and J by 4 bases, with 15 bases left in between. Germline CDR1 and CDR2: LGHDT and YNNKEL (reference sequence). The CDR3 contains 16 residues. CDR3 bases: TGTGCCAGCAGCCAAGATCTTGGAGGGGCGCCCTATGGCTACACCTTC. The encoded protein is CASSQDLGGAPYGYTF.

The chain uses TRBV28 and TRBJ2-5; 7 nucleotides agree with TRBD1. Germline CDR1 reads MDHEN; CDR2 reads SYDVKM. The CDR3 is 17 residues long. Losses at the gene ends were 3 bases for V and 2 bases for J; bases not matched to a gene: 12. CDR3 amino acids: CASSFAGRGMRQETQYF. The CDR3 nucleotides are TGTGCCAGCAGTTTCGCTGGCAGGGGGATGAGGCAAGAGACCCAGTACTTC.

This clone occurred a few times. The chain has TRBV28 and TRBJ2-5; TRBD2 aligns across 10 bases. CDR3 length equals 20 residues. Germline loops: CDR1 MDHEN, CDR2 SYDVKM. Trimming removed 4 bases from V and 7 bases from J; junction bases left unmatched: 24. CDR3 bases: TGTGCCAGCAGTTACAGGACAGGGCGGATAGCGGGAGGCGGGATAGGGACCCAGTACTTC. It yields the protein CASSYRTGRIAGGGIGTQYF.

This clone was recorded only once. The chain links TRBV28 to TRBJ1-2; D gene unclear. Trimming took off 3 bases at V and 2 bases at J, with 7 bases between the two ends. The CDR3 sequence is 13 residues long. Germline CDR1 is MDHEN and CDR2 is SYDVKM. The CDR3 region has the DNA TGTGCCAGCAGTTTGGTACGGAACTATGGCTACACCTTC. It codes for CASSLVRNYGYTF.

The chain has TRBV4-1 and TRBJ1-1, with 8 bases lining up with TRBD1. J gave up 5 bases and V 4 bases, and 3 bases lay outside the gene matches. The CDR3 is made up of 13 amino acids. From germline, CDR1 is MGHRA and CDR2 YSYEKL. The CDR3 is CASSRTGRTEAFF. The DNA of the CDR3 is TGCGCCAGCAGCCGGACAGGGAGGACTGAAGCTTTCTTT.

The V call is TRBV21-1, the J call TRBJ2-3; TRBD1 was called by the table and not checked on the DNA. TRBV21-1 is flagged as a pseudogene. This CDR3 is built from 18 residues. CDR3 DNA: TGTGCCAGCAGCAAACTCCCGGGGGACAGGGGGCGAGTAGATACGCAGTATTTT. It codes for CASSKLPGDRGRVDTQYF.

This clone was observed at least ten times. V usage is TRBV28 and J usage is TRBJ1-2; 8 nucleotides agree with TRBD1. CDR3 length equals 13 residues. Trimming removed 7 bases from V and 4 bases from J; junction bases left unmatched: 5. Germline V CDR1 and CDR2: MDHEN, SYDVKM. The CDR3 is CASTQGAGYGYTF. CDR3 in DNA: TGTGCCAGCACCCAGGGGGCTGGCTATGGCTACACCTTC.

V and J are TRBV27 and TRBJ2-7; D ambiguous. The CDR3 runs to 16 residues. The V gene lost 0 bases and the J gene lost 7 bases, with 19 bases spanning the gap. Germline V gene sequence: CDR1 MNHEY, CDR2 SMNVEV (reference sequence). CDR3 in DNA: TGTGCCAGCAGTTTATCGTCCGGGTTACCCCCCTTGGAGCAGTACTTC. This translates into CASSLSSGLPPLEQYF.

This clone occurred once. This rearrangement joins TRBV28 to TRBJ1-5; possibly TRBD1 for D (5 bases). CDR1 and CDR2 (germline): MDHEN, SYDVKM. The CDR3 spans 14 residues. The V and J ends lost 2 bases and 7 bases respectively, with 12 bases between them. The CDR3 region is CASSLPGKYQPQHF. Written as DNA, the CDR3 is TGTGCCAGCAGTTTACCAGGGAAGTACCAGCCCCAGCATTTT.